The table lists the clone carrying this T cell receptor beta chain with a count of one. What it binds is unknown. This specimen belongs to a study of shared clonotypes between healthy human individuals. This CDR3 is 15 amino acids long. Germline lookup yields CDR1 KGHSH and CDR2 LQKENI. V lost 0 bases, J lost 6 bases, and 11 bases lay in between. Naive CD8 cells comprised CD45RO-negative, CCR7-positively selected cells, excluding terminally differentiated effector memory CD45RA+ cells. Recent vaccinations or acute infections were absent in the healthy HIV-negative adult donors. TCRdb's copy holds only in-frame clones and misses some; the assay was immunoSEQ multiplex PCR. The sample records about 2.1 million clones, just over 90% being singletons. Findings and caveats of the study: Collection of samples was limited to blood; tissue repertoires likely differ.

Sequencing was carried out using naive CD8+ T cells from PBMCs. The gene calls are TRBV18 and TRBJ2-2, with D tentatively TRBD2 (5 bases). This sequence was found in a man younger than 35 in good health. Some clones in this sample may be carry-over from other donors' samples. The CDR3 DNA follows: TGTGCCAGCTCACCACCGAACGGGATTCCCGGGGAGCTGTTTTTT. Protein: CASSPPNGIPGELFF.